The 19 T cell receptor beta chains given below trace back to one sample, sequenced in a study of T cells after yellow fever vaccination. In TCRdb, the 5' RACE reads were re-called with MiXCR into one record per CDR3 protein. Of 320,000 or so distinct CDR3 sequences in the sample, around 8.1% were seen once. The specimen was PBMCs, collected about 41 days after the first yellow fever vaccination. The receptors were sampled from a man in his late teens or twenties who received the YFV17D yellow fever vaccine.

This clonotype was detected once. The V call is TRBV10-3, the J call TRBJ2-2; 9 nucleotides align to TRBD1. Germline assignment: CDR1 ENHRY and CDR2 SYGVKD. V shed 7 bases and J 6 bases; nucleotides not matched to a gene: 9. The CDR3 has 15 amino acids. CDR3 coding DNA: TGTGCCATCAATGGAAGCCGGGACAGGGCCGGGGAGCTGTTTTTT. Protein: CAINGSRDRAGELFF.

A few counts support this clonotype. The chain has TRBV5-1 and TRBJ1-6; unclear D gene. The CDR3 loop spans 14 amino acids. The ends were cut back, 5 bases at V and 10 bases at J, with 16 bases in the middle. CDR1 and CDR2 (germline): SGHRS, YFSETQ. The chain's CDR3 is CASRPALEGSPLHF. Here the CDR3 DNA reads TGCGCCAGCAGACCGGCCCTAGAGGGATCACCCCTCCACTTT.

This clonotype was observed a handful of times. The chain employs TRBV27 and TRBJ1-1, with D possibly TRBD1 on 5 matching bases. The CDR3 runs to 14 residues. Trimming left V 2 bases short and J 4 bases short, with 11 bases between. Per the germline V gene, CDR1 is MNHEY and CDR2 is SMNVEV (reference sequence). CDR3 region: CASSLVPGSTEAFF. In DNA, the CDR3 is TGTGCCAGCAGTTTAGTCCCAGGGAGCACTGAAGCTTTCTTT.

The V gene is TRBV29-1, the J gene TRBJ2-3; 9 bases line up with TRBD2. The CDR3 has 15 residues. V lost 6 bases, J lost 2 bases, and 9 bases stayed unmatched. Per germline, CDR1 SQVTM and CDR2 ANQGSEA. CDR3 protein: CSVLPAGGATDTQYF. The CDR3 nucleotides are TGCAGCGTCCTTCCAGCGGGGGGCGCCACAGATACGCAGTATTTT.

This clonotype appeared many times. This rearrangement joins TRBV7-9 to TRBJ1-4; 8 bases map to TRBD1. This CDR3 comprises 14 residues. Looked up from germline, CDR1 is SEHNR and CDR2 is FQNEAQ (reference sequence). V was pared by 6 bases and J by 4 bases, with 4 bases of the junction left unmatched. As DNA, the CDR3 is TGTGCCAGCAGTCACACAGGGGGTAATGAAAAACTGTTTTTT. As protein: CASSHTGGNEKLFF. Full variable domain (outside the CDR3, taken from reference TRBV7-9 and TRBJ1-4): DTGVSQNPRHKITKRGQNVTFRCDPISEHNRLYWYRQTLGQGPEFLTYFQNEAQLEKSRLLSDRFSAERPKGSFSTLEIQRTEQGDSAMYLCASSHTGGNEKLFFGSGTQLSVL.

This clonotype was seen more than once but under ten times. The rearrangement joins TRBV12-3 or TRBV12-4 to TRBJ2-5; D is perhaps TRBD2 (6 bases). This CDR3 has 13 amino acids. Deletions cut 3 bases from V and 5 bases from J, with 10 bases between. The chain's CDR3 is CASSFRRGETQYF. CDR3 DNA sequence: TGTGCCAGCAGTTTCCGCCGGGGGGAGACCCAGTACTTC.

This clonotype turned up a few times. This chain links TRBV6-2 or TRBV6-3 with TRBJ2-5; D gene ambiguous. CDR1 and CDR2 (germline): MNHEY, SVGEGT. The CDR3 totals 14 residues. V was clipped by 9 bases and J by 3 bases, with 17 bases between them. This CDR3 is CASLKGWGKETQYF. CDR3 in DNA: TGTGCCAGTCTTAAGGGCTGGGGAAAAGAGACCCAGTACTTC.

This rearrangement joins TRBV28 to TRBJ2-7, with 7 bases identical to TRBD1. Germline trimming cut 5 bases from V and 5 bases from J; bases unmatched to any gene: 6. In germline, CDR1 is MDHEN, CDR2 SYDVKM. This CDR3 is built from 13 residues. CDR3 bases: TGTGCCAGCAGTGCGACAGGGATCAACGAGCAGTACGTC. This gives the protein CASSATGINEQYV.

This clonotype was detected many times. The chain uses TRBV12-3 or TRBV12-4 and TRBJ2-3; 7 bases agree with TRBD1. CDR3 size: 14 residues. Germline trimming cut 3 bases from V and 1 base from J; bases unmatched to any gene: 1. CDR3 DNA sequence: TGTGCCAGCAGTTTTCAGGGGGGCACAGATACGCAGTATTTT. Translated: CASSFQGGTDTQYF.

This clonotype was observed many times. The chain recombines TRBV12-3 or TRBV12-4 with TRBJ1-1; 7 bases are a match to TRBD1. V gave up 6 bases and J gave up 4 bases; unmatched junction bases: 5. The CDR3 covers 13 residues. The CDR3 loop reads CASRRGLSTEAFF. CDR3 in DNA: TGTGCCAGCAGAAGGGGGCTGAGCACTGAAGCTTTCTTT.

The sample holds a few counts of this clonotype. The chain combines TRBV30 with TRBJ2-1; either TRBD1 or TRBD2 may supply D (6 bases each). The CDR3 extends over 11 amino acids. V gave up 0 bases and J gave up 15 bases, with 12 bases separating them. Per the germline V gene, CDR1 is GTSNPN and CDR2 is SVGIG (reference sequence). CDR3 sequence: CAWSVRGAAFF. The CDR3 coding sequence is TGTGCCTGGAGTGTAAGGGGGGCCGCGTTCTTC.

The CDR3 sequence: CASRDAGELFF. The DNA of the CDR3 is TGTGCCAGCAGGGACGCCGGGGAGCTGTTTTTT. The chain carries TRBV6-5 and TRBJ2-2; no definite D call. The V end lost 6 bases, the J end lost 6 bases, and 5 bases lay between the germline ends. The germline CDR1 and CDR2 sequences are MNHEY and SVGAGI. This CDR3 has 11 amino acids.

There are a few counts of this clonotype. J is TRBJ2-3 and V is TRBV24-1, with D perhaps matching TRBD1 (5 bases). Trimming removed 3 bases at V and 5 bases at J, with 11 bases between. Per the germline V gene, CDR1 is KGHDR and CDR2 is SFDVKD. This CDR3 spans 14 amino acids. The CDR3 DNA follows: TGTGCCACCAGTGATCGGAATCAGGGAGATACGCAGTATTTT. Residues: CATSDRNQGDTQYF.

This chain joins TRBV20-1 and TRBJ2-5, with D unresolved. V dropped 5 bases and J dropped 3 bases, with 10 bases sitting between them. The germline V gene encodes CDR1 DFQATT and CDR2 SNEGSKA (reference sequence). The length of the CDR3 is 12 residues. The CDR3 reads CSAGRSKETQYF. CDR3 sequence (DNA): TGCAGTGCTGGCAGATCAAAAGAGACCCAGTACTTC.

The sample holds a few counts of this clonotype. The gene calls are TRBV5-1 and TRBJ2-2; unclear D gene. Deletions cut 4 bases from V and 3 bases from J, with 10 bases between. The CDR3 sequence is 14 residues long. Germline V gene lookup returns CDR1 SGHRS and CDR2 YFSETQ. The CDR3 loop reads CASSRAGHTGELFF. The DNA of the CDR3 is TGCGCCAGCAGCAGGGCCGGTCACACCGGGGAGCTGTTTTTT.

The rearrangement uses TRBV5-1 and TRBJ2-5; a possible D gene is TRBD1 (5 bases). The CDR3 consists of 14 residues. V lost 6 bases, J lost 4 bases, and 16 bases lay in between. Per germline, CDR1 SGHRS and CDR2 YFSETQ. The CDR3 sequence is CASTRTSAAETQYF. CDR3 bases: TGCGCCAGCACTAGGACATCGGCGGCAGAGACCCAGTACTTC.

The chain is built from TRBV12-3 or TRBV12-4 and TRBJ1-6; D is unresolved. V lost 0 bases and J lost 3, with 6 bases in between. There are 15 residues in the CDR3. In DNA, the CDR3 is TGTGCCAGCAGTTTAGCGCTCGGCTATAATTCACCCCTCCACTTT. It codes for CASSLALGYNSPLHF.

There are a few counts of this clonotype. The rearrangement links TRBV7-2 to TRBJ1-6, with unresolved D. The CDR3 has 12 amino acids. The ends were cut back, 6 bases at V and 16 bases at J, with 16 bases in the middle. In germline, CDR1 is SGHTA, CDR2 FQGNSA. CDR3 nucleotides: TGTGCCAGCAGATATTCCCTGAGTCTACTCCACTTT. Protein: CASRYSLSLLHF.

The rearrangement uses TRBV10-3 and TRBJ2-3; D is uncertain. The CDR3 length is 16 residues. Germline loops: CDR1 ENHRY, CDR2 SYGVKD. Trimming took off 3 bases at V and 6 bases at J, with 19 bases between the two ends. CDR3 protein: CAISETRLVSTDTQYF. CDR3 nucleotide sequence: TGTGCCATCAGTGAAACGAGGCTGGTTTCCACGGATACGCAGTATTTT.